These 4 T cell receptor beta chains were all obtained from the same sample, sequenced in a study of blood T cell repertoires in COVID-19. Clones were sequenced by immunoSEQ multiplex PCR, and TCRdb holds only the in-frame ones, with some missing. This sample yields about 320,000 clones, of which approximately 85% are seen a single time; 7.2% belongs to the top ten. The specimen was peripheral blood. These receptors originate from a human donor in a cohort sampled during active COVID-19.

CDR3 sequence reads: CASSLRTGGYEQYF. The CDR3 bases are TGTGCCAGCAGCCTTAGGACAGGGGGCTACGAGCAGTACTTC. The chain uses TRBV5-6 and TRBJ2-7, with TRBD1 matching 10 bases. The CDR3 is 14 amino acids. Trimming cost V 4 bases and J 3 bases; bases outside gene matches: 4. Germline V gene lookup returns CDR1 SGHDT and CDR2 YYEEEE.

This clone was seen a single time. The chain's CDR3 is CASSGTNRGIRSPLHF. The CDR3 bases are TGTGCCAGTAGTGGAACGAACAGGGGTATCCGTTCACCCCTCCACTTT. The V gene is TRBV19, the J gene TRBJ1-6; 7 bases align to TRBD1. The CDR3 loop spans 16 amino acids. J lost 9 bases, V lost 5 bases, and 13 bases had no gene match. Germline V gene lookup returns CDR1 LNHDA and CDR2 SQIVND (reference sequence).

The J gene is TRBJ2-7, the V gene TRBV28, with TRBD2 identical over 12 bases. This CDR3 is 16 amino acids long. CDR1 MDHEN and CDR2 SYDVKM come from the germline V gene. V lost 2 bases, J lost 4 bases, and 6 bases stayed unmatched. DNA of the CDR3: TGTGCCAGCAGTTTAGGACTAGCGGGGTTTCATTACGAGCAGTACTTC. Its translation is CASSLGLAGFHYEQYF.

The chain combines TRBV24-1 with TRBJ1-2, with D maybe TRBD1 (6 bases). The CDR3 contains 13 residues. Germline lookup yields CDR1 KGHDR and CDR2 SFDVKD. V lost 7 bases, J lost 6 bases, and 14 bases lay in between. CDR3 region: CATSRGADDGYTF. The CDR3 DNA sequence: TGTGCCACCAGCAGGGGCGCAGATGATGGCTACACCTTC.